This TCR beta chain was sequenced in a study of T cell changes during pregnancy in multiple sclerosis. Method: immunoSEQ multiplex PCR; TCRdb's copy keeps in-frame clones and lacks some. Here the sample spans about 58,000 clones, around 93% being singletons. There are 14 residues in the CDR3. Trimming took 3 bases from V and 5 from J, leaving 11 bases between them. CDR1 is MGHRA, CDR2 YSYEKL, per germline. The rearrangement links TRBV4-1 to TRBJ2-1; D is perhaps TRBD1 (5 bases). The source of this sequence is a female donor with multiple sclerosis, enrolled in a pregnancy study. This sample comprised CD8+ T cells from peripheral blood mononuclear cells, obtained in the second trimester of pregnancy. DNA of the CDR3: TGCGCCAGCAGCCATAGGGGTAGCAACAATGAGCAGTTCTTC. This encodes CASSHRGSNNEQFF.